This paragraph reports one TCR beta chain. The clone's antigen remains unknown. No much larger clone exists at a distance of one base, and base qualities are not known. The sample comes from a study of OX40 agonist ivuxolimab in advanced cancers. With regard to the full study: The costimulatory receptor OX40 (CD134) was targeted by ivuxolimab, a fully human IgG2 agonistic monoclonal antibody. Intravenous ivuxolimab was administered to patients every 2 weeks at six dose levels: 0.01, 0.1, 0.3, 1.5, 3 and 10 mg/kg. The paper covers the monotherapy dose-escalation part of the phase I ivuxolimab trial, which included N of about 50 patients. Prior anti-PD-1, anti-PD-L1 or anti-CTLA-4 therapy was permitted, and approximately 40% of dose-escalation patients had received checkpoint inhibitors. Partial responses occurred in three dose-escalation patients: two with cutaneous melanoma and one with hepatocellular carcinoma. Of the roughly 51 dose-escalation patients, hepatocellular carcinoma was present in roughly 19, melanoma in around 15, renal cell carcinoma in 9 and head and neck cancer in 9. The point of sequencing TCRbeta in the periphery was to test whether ivuxolimab changed TCR sequence diversity and drove clonal T-cell expansion. The dose-escalation cohort was over 70% male with a mean age of around 62 years, ranging from about 20 to 85. Results and caveats for the whole study, not just this receptor: Low levels of normalized T-cell clonal expansion were also seen in some nonresponding patients. Partial responders in the 0.1-3.0 mg/kg groups had among the lowest normalized peripheral clonal expansion, especially among CD8+ T cells. At doses of 0.1 to 3.0 mg/kg, clonal expansion of both CD4+ and CD8+ blood T cells was observed from baseline to week 6. After ivuxolimab, more expanded clones were found on average in CD8+ T cells than in CD4+ T cells. The antigen specificity of the peripheral T cells that underwent clonal expansion was not determined.

The trial excluded patients who had a history of autoimmune disease or were on systemic immunosuppression. Peripheral blood for TCR sequencing was drawn from every dose cohort at baseline, at cycle 4 day 1 and at cycle 7 day 1. The samples were drawn from a first-in-human, open-label, multicenter phase I dose-escalation trial of ivuxolimab. Adults with locally advanced or metastatic head and neck squamous cell, hepatocellular, melanoma or renal cell carcinoma were enrolled in the trial. CD4+ and CD8+ T cells were sorted separately from peripheral blood before TCR sequencing. The trim is 1 base for V and 3 bases for J, with a gap of 6 bases between the germline ends. There are 13 amino acids in the CDR3, from cysteine to phenylalanine inclusive. The read is trimmed to its CDR3 DNA, 39 bases read in frame from base 1. Based on the germline V gene (reference sequence), the CDR1 and CDR2 sequences are MNHNY and SVGAGI.

For sequencing of the TCRbeta CDR3 region, genomic DNA was extracted from the sorted cells. The immunoSEQ Assay was used to sequence the TCRbeta CDR3 regions. TCRdb took this table from immuneACCESS and kept in-frame rearrangements with V and J called. Such tables lack part of the clones; where checked against another copy, unresolved V genes explain under half of the gap, and the rest is unexplained. The sample yields 65,000 to 75,000 clones; about 85% were counted once. 5% to 6.5% of the sample comes from the top ten. Material: CD4+ or CD8+ T cells sorted from blood, obtained in a trial of the OX40 agonist ivuxolimab. This chain joins TRBV6-6 to TRBJ1-1, with a weak D call of TRBD1 (6 bases match). The TCR was taken from an adult with an advanced solid tumor such as melanoma, head and neck, liver or kidney cancer. CDR3 sequence: CASSYYRDTEAFF. The nucleotide sequence reads as follows: TGTGCCAGCAGTTACTACAGGGACACTGAAGCTTTCTTT.